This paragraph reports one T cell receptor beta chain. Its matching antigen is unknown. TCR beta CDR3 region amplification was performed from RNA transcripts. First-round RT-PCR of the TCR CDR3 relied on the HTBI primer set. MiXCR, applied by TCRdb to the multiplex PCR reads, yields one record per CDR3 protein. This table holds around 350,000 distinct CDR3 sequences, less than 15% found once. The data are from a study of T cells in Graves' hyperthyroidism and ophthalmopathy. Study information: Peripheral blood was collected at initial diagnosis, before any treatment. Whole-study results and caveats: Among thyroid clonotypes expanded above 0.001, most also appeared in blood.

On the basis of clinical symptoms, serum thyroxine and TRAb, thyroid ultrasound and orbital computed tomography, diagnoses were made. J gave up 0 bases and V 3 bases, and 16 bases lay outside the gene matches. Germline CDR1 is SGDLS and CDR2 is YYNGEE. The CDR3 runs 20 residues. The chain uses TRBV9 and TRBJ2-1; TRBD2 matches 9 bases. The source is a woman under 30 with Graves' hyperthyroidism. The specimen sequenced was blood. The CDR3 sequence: CASSARPYPSGASSYNEQFF. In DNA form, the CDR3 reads TGTGCCAGCAGCGCTAGACCGTACCCTAGCGGGGCGAGCTCCTACAATGAGCAGTTCTTC.